One sample yielded the 6 T cell receptor beta chains listed below, sequenced in a study of blood T cell repertoires in COVID-19. Method: immunoSEQ multiplex PCR; TCRdb's copy keeps in-frame clones and lacks some. The sample contains over 100,000 clones, roughly 88% of which appear only once. Sequenced: peripheral blood. The receptors here all came from a man aged 35 to 55 with acute or convalescent COVID-19.

In its sample, this clone was seen once. The chain couples TRBV5-4 to TRBJ2-1; 14 nucleotides match TRBD2. Germline lookup yields CDR1 SGHNT and CDR2 YYREEE (reference sequence). The junction had 5 bases not matched to a gene; V was cut back by 2 bases and J by 10 bases. This CDR3 spans 15 amino acids. The CDR3 sequence is CASSFAGLAGGEQFF. Written as DNA, the CDR3 is TGTGCCAGCAGCTTTGCAGGACTAGCGGGAGGCGAGCAGTTCTTC.

The chain has TRBV19 and TRBJ2-2; TRBD1 matches at 11 bases. The CDR3 extends over 20 amino acids. Germline loops: CDR1 LNHDA, CDR2 SQIVND (reference sequence). After removal of 5 bases from V and 4 bases from J, the junction contained 18 bases not matched to a gene. The CDR3 protein is CASSVYPMQSGTGGTGELFF. The CDR3 nucleotides read TGTGCCAGTAGTGTATACCCAATGCAATCCGGGACAGGGGGCACCGGGGAGCTGTTTTTT.

CDR3 amino acids: CSVGQSLGNEQFF. CDR3 in DNA: TGCAGCGTTGGCCAGTCGCTCGGGAATGAGCAGTTCTTC. The gene calls are TRBV29-1 and TRBJ2-1; D ambiguous. This CDR3 region has 13 residues. V lost 4 bases, J lost 7 bases, and 14 bases lay in between. Germline V gene data show CDR1 as SQVTM and CDR2 as ANQGSEA.

The genes are TRBV19 and TRBJ1-1, with D hard to call. Germline values: CDR1 LNHDA, CDR2 SQIVND (reference sequence). Trimming took 1 base from V and 2 from J, leaving 5 bases between them. This CDR3 spans 13 amino acids. The CDR3 nucleotides are TGTGCCAGTAGTATAGCAACTAACACTGAAGCTTTCTTT. Residues: CASSIATNTEAFF.

The V call is TRBV4-1, the J call TRBJ1-5, with D uncertain. The germline gives CDR1 MGHRA, CDR2 YSYEKL. This CDR3 is 13 amino acids long. The ends were cut back, 0 bases at V and 4 bases at J, with 4 bases in the middle. The DNA of the CDR3 is TGCGCCAGCAGCCAAGACTTGAATCAGCCCCAGCATTTT. Translated: CASSQDLNQPQHF.

The rearrangement uses TRBV9 and TRBJ1-3, with D unclear. In germline, CDR1 is SGDLS, CDR2 YYNGEE. The CDR3 consists of 17 residues. V was clipped by 3 bases and J by 0 bases, with 16 bases between them. CDR3 in amino acids: CASSAPDRAYSGNTIYF. DNA of the CDR3: TGTGCCAGCAGCGCCCCTGATCGCGCCTACTCTGGAAACACCATATATTTT.